The 4 T cell receptor beta chains presented below share a single source sample, sequenced in a study of cytomegalovirus exposure and HLA in healthy donors. The PCR ran on 60 Vbeta and 13 Jbeta primers. Libraries were prepared by immunoSEQ multiplex PCR; TCRdb keeps only in-frame clonotypes and omits some of them. The sample consists of fewer than 300,000 clones, around 80% of them appearing once. Specimen: PBMCs. These receptor sequences come from a girl aged 2 to 10 in good health and CMV-seronegative.

With respect to this clone: Its ends do not fully match the called genes, so a read error is possible. The chain carries TRBV28 and TRBJ1-4; no definite D call. Looked up from germline, CDR1 is MDHEN and CDR2 is SYDVKM. The CDR3 spans 14 residues. The CDR3 sequence is CASSFGTTNENLFF. CDR3 in DNA: TGTGCCAGCAGTTTTGGCACAACTAATGAAAACCTGTTTTTT. The whole variable domain, remainder taken from reference TRBV28 and TRBJ1-4, is DVKVTQSSRYLVKRTGEKVFLECVQDMDHENMFWYRQDPGLGLRLIYFSYDVKMKEKGDIPEGYSVSREKKERFSLILESASTNQTSMYLCASSFGTTNENLFFGSGTQLSVL.

V usage is TRBV5-1 and J usage is TRBJ2-3, with 11 bases identical to TRBD1. The J segment lost 4 bases and the V segment lost 2 bases, leaving 3 bases of the junction unmatched. The germline CDR1 and CDR2 sequences are SGHRS and YFSETQ. The CDR3 has 15 residues. The CDR3 DNA sequence: TGCGCCAGCAGCTTAGGGACAGGGGGGCCAGATACGCAGTATTTT. Protein: CASSLGTGGPDTQYF.

The chain employs TRBV12-5 and TRBJ2-7; D gene uncertain. CDR3 size: 11 residues. Per germline, CDR1 LGHNT and CDR2 FRNRAP. The CDR3 DNA follows: TGTGCCACTGCCTTCGGCTACGAGCAGTACTTC. Encoded protein: CATAFGYEQYF.

The chain combines TRBV21-1 with TRBJ2-3; the tabulated D call, TRBD2, remains unverified against the DNA. TRBV21-1 is listed as a pseudogene. The CDR3 has 17 amino acids. The DNA for the CDR3 is TGTGCCAGCAGCAAAACCGGAGGAAGTAACATTACAGATACGCAGTATTTT. Protein: CASSKTGGSNITDTQYF.